This is a list of T cell receptor beta chains from one sample in a study of early T cells in non-severe SARS-CoV-2 infection. TCRdb fed the 5' RACE reads into MiXCR, producing one record per CDR3 protein. The data contain tens of thousands of distinct CDR3 sequences, about 10% of them singletons. Sample: whole blood, taken at baseline. The receptors were gathered from an adult who was a healthcare worker with PCR-confirmed SARS-CoV-2 infection or an uninfected control (not recorded which). Each CDR3 is given with its conserved first and last residue.

V	J	CDR3
TRBV10-2	TRBJ2-3	CASSPPREPVETDTQYF
TRBV6-5	TRBJ1-1	CASSSNRGQTTEAFF
TRBV23-1	TRBJ2-7	CASSQSGTGWGSYEQYF
TRBV12-3/TRBV12-4	TRBJ2-2	CASSLAGNTGELFF
TRBV19	TRBJ2-1	CASSIPKARDKGVEQFF
TRBV30	TRBJ2-1	CAWSGAVTHNEQFF
TRBV7-6	TRBJ2-1	CASSAWGYNEQFF
TRBV4-2	TRBJ2-7	CASSPYPRTGGNYEQYF
TRBV7-9	TRBJ1-4	CASSPGQSGEKLFF
TRBV19	TRBJ2-1	CASSPGLASYNEQFF
TRBV7-8	TRBJ2-1	CASSLAPGTGSNEQFF
TRBV19	TRBJ2-4	CASSPDRNMNIQYF
TRBV27	TRBJ2-2	CASSPQTGYFTGELFF
TRBV7-3	TRBJ2-2	CASSRTSGIRTGELFF
TRBV29-1	TRBJ2-3	CSVSWGGTDTQYF
TRBV5-1	TRBJ1-5	CASSLDGARNQPQHF
TRBV11-2	TRBJ2-3	CASSWDTTDTQYF
TRBV9	TRBJ1-1	CASSDPSNEAFF
TRBV7-9	TRBJ2-2	CASMLAGVHPGELFF
TRBV29-1	TRBJ2-5	CSATGGGQETQYF
TRBV30	TRBJ2-7	CAWKVLQGSEQYF
TRBV7-6	TRBJ2-5	CASSETRETQYF
TRBV7-9	TRBJ1-1	CASSLRQGVDEAFF
TRBV6-2/TRBV6-3	TRBJ2-5	CASNPGTSGNQETQYF
TRBV7-2	TRBJ2-5	CASSLELGATQYF
TRBV2	TRBJ1-4	CASTQGTDNEKLFF
TRBV27	TRBJ2-1	CASSNWGSYNEQFF